This passage covers 21 T cell receptor beta chains from one sample sequenced in a study of T cell responses to AZD1222 COVID-19 vaccine. Sequenced by immunoSEQ multiplex PCR; TCRdb stores in-frame clones only, minus some. Among roughly 120,000 clones listed, 80% to 90% were seen once. The sequences come from peripheral blood, collected on day 0 of AZD1222 vaccination. Receptors originate from an adult in good health.

The V gene is TRBV7-2, the J gene TRBJ2-6; no clear D gene. CDR1 and CDR2 from the germline V gene are SGHTA and FQGNSA. V was pared by 3 bases and J by 1 base, with 7 bases between. This CDR3 is built from 15 residues. CDR3 bases: TGTGCCAGCAGCTTTACGGCGTCTGGGGCCAACGTCCTGACTTTC. Protein product: CASSFTASGANVLTF.

This sequence joins TRBV5-6 and TRBJ1-1, with D perhaps matching TRBD1 (6 bases). The CDR3 covers 16 residues. Trimming shortened V by 4 bases and J by 6 bases, and 22 bases separated the two germline ends. Germline V gene lookup returns CDR1 SGHDT and CDR2 YYEEEE. CDR3 in DNA: TGTGCCAGCAGCCCCCGGGGGGCAGGGCGTGGGGCTGAAGCTTTCTTT. It codes for CASSPRGAGRGAEAFF.

This clone has more than one count but fewer than ten. The chain has TRBV11-2 and TRBJ2-3; perhaps TRBD2 as D (7 bases). This CDR3 region has 17 residues. Trimming cost V 4 bases and J 5 bases, with 22 bases left between them. In germline, CDR1 is SGHAT, CDR2 FQNNGV. For the CDR3, the DNA is TGTGCCAGCAGCTGGGGCCGGGGGGCACTCAACCAAGATACGCAGTATTTT. This sequence encodes CASSWGRGALNQDTQYF.

The chain carries TRBV5-1 and TRBJ1-4; D may be TRBD1 (5 bases). Trimming stripped 4 bases from V and 5 bases from J, with 18 bases between. In germline, CDR1 is SGHRS, CDR2 YFSETQ. The CDR3 sequence is 16 residues long. CDR3 sequence reads: CASSRTGEAKNEKLFF. The CDR3 nucleotides read TGCGCCAGCAGCCGGACGGGGGAGGCGAAGAATGAAAAACTGTTTTTT.

There are a few counts of this clone. This chain joins TRBV19 and TRBJ1-2; no clear D gene. Germline lookup yields CDR1 LNHDA and CDR2 SQIVND (reference sequence). The CDR3 extends over 13 amino acids. V lost 6 bases and J 8 bases, leaving 16 bases between the germline ends. CDR3 DNA: TGTGCCAGTAGCCCCGCGGAGGTAGTCGGCTACACCTTC. It specifies CASSPAEVVGYTF.

The rearrangement uses TRBV18 and TRBJ1-3; no clear D. V gave up 3 bases and J gave up 0 bases, with 12 bases separating them. Per the germline V gene, CDR1 is KGHSH and CDR2 is LQKENI. This CDR3 is built from 16 residues. CDR3 nucleotide sequence: TGTGCCAGCTCACCGGTCAGGCAAGACTCTGGAAACACCATATATTTT. This codes for CASSPVRQDSGNTIYF.

The chain couples TRBV11-2 to TRBJ1-5; D is possibly TRBD1 (5 bases). The CDR3 covers 14 residues. In germline, CDR1 is SGHAT, CDR2 FQNNGV. V shed 2 bases and J shed 6 bases, with 11 bases lying between them. The CDR3 reads CASSLPGPAQPQHF. CDR3 DNA sequence: TGTGCCAGCAGCTTACCGGGACCGGCTCAGCCCCAGCATTTT.

This chain links TRBV6-5 with TRBJ2-7, with D hard to call. Looked up from germline, CDR1 is MNHEY and CDR2 is SVGAGI. V was trimmed by 11 bases and J by 6 bases, leaving 26 bases between them. The CDR3 runs to 15 residues. CDR3 loop: CAAYYLEMITGEQYF. The CDR3 DNA reads as TGTGCCGCGTATTATCTCGAAATGATTACGGGCGAGCAGTACTTC.

The chain employs TRBV7-8 and TRBJ1-4; a possible D gene is TRBD1 (6 bases). V lost 4 bases and J lost 8, with 17 bases in between. Germline-derived CDR1 and CDR2 are SGHVS and FQNEAQ. This CDR3 has 15 amino acids. In nucleotides, the CDR3 is TGTGCCAGCAGCTCGCTGACAGGAGGAACGGAAAAACTGTTTTTT. It yields the protein CASSSLTGGTEKLFF.

The chain recombines TRBV5-1 with TRBJ1-5; D gene uncertain. The CDR3 sequence is 15 residues long. CDR1 SGHRS and CDR2 YFSETQ come from the germline V gene. V was clipped by 2 bases and J by 4 bases, with 13 bases between them. In nucleotides, the CDR3 is TGCGCCAGCAGCTTAGATCCGCTGGGAAATCAGCCCCAGCATTTT. It codes for CASSLDPLGNQPQHF.

CDR3 sequence reads: CASSLGSGRATGELFF. Here the CDR3 DNA reads TGTGCCAGCAGCTTGGGTAGCGGGAGGGCCACCGGGGAGCTGTTTTTT. The chain links TRBV5-4 to TRBJ2-2; 11 bases line up with TRBD2. With 0 bases clipped from V and 4 bases from J, the junction kept 2 bases outside the gene matches. The length of the CDR3 is 16 residues. Germline V gene lookup returns CDR1 SGHNT and CDR2 YYREEE (reference sequence).

The J gene is TRBJ2-2, the V gene TRBV7-8, with TRBD2 as a possible D gene (6 bases). Trimming pared 8 bases from V and 5 bases from J, leaving 21 bases between. The CDR3 loop spans 16 amino acids. Germline V CDR1 and CDR2: SGHVS, FQNEAQ. Written as DNA, the CDR3 is TGTGCCAGCGTCTTCGGGTTATCGGGGGATACCGGGGAGCTGTTTTTT. Its translation is CASVFGLSGDTGELFF.

This chain joins TRBV19 and TRBJ2-1, with 8 bases that match TRBD1. J gave up 5 bases and V 5 bases, and 2 bases lay outside the gene matches. The germline V gene has CDR1 LNHDA and CDR2 SQIVND (reference sequence). The CDR3 sequence is 13 residues long. CDR3 protein: CASSSTGDNEQFF. The CDR3 DNA is TGTGCCAGTAGTTCGACAGGGGACAATGAGCAGTTCTTC. Variable domain in full (rest from reference TRBV19 and TRBJ2-1): DGGITQSPKYLFRKEGQNVTLSCEQNLNHDAMYWYRQDPGQGLRLIYYSQIVNDFQKGDIAEGYSVSREKKESFPLTVTSAQKNPTAFYLCASSSTGDNEQFFGPGTRLTVL.

This clone appeared once. The J gene is TRBJ1-1, the V gene TRBV19; D gene unclear. Trimming removed 10 bases at V and 3 bases at J, with 6 bases between. This CDR3 is 10 amino acids long. CDR1 LNHDA and CDR2 SQIVND come from the germline V gene (reference sequence). CDR3 region: CATNYTEAFF. The CDR3 DNA sequence: TGTGCCACCAACTACACTGAAGCTTTCTTT.

The chain employs TRBV11-3 and TRBJ2-7; TRBD2 matches 7 bases. The CDR3 runs 14 residues. Trimming cost V 8 bases and J 4 bases; bases outside gene matches: 11. Germline CDR1 SGHNT, CDR2 YENEEA. The CDR3 here is CASPGLEEKYEQYF. The CDR3, as DNA: TGTGCCAGCCCAGGACTAGAGGAAAAATACGAGCAGTACTTC.

V gene TRBV20-1 combines with J gene TRBJ2-7; the D call may be TRBD1 or TRBD2 (5 bases each). The V end lost 1 base, the J end lost 11 bases, and 12 bases lay between the germline ends. Germline V gene sequence: CDR1 DFQATT, CDR2 SNEGSKA (reference sequence). The CDR3 is 11 residues long. CDR3 nucleotides: TGCAGTGCTAGAGTGGCTGGGACGAAGTACTTC. Protein sequence: CSARVAGTKYF.

The chain joins TRBV21-1 to TRBJ2-7; the table's D call, TRBD1, was not checked against the DNA. TRBV21-1 is a pseudogene segment. The CDR3 extends over 15 amino acids. The CDR3 coding sequence is TGTGCCAGCATTAGGGACAGAGAATTTGAATACGAGCAGTACTTC. It yields the protein CASIRDREFEYEQYF.

The rearrangement links TRBV28 to TRBJ2-1; D is perhaps TRBD2 (5 bases). This CDR3 has 11 amino acids. CDR1 and CDR2 (germline): MDHEN, SYDVKM. V dropped 10 bases and J dropped 10 bases, with 14 bases sitting between them. The CDR3 protein is CANSHEGEQFF. CDR3 sequence (DNA): TGTGCCAACTCACACGAGGGCGAGCAGTTCTTC. The whole variable domain, remainder taken from reference TRBV28 and TRBJ2-1, is DVKVTQSSRYLVKRTGEKVFLECVQDMDHENMFWYRQDPGLGLRLIYFSYDVKMKEKGDIPEGYSVSREKKERFSLILESASTNQTSMYLCANSHEGEQFFGPGTRLTVL.

The chain joins TRBV6-5 to TRBJ2-3; 8 bases match TRBD1. Per germline, CDR1 MNHEY and CDR2 SVGAGI. The CDR3 sequence is 15 residues long. The V segment lost 6 bases and the J segment 5 bases; nucleotides outside the gene matches: 10. The CDR3 loop reads CASSPTGAGRDTQYF. The CDR3 bases are TGTGCCAGCAGCCCGACAGGGGCGGGAAGAGATACGCAGTATTTT.

This CDR3 reads CASSLGGAGGYEQFF. The CDR3 DNA sequence: TGCGCCAGCAGCTTGGGGGGAGCGGGAGGCTATGAGCAGTTCTTC. This chain joins TRBV5-1 and TRBJ2-1; 9 bases match TRBD2. V lost 0 bases and J lost 8; bases outside the gene matches: 6. The germline V gene encodes CDR1 SGHRS and CDR2 YFSETQ. The CDR3 runs 15 residues. Combining the CDR3 with reference TRBV5-1 and TRBJ2-1 gives the whole variable domain KAGVTQTPRYLIKTRGQQVTLSCSPISGHRSVSWYQQTPGQGLQFLFEYFSETQRNKGNFPGRFSGRQFSNSRSEMNVSTLELGDSALYLCASSLGGAGGYEQFFGPGTRLTVL.

The CDR3 DNA is TGTGCCAGCAGCCAATCCCCGGAAGCGGGGCTCTTGAACACCGGGGAGCTGTTTTTT. As protein: CASSQSPEAGLLNTGELFF. The chain couples TRBV4-2 to TRBJ2-2, with 7 bases identical to TRBD2. This CDR3 region has 19 residues. V was pared by 2 bases and J by 1 base, with 13 bases of the junction left unmatched. Germline V gene data show CDR1 as LGHNA and CDR2 as YNFKEQ.